This T cell receptor (beta chain) appears in the sequencing data of a study of cytomegalovirus exposure and HLA in healthy donors. Study as a whole: The study's early data release held 80 million to 95 million unique TCRs from HLA-typed donors. Broader study findings: In a later analysis, compared with equally common non-associated chains, HLA-associated beta chains were more expanded. Later analysis identified a missense DCLRE1C variant that was linked to TCR beta V- and J-gene trimming.

PCR involved 60 Vbeta and 13 Jbeta primers. Sequenced by immunoSEQ multiplex PCR; TCRdb stores in-frame clones only, minus some. The sample carries 140,000 or so clones, 70% to 90% recorded once. The V end lost 0 bases, the J end lost 6 bases, and 18 bases lay between the germline ends. The germline CDR1 and CDR2 sequences are SGDLS and YYNGEE. CDR3 length: 16 residues. Each donor was nominally healthy when sampled (though unrecorded immune exposures were likely). As concerns this clone: Its matching antigen is unknown.

Sequenced material: PBMCs. The clonotype originates from a woman aged 40 to 49 in good health and CMV-seropositive. The chain combines TRBV9 with TRBJ1-2, with D perhaps matching TRBD1 (5 bases). CDR3 sequence reads: CASSVDGGLRMHGYTF. The CDR3 nucleotides read TGTGCCAGCAGCGTAGATGGGGGACTGCGCATGCATGGCTACACCTTC. Complete variable domain (other parts from reference TRBV9 and TRBJ1-2): DSGVTQTPKHLITATGQRVTLRCSPRSGDLSVYWYQQSLDQGLQFLIQYYNGEERAKGNILERFSAQQFPDLHSELNLSSLELGDSALYFCASSVDGGLRMHGYTFGSGTRLTVV.